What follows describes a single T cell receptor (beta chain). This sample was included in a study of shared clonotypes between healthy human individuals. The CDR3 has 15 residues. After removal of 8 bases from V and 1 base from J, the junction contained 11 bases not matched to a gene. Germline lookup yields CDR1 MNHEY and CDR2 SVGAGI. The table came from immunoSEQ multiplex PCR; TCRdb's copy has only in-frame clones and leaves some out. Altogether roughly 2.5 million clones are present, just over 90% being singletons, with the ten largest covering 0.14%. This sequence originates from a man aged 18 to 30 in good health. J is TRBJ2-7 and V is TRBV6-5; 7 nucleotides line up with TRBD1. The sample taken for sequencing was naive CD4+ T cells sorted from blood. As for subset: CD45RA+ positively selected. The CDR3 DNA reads TGTGCCAGCTCCCCGGACAGGCGTTCATCCTACGAGCAGTACTTC. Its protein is CASSPDRRSSYEQYF.